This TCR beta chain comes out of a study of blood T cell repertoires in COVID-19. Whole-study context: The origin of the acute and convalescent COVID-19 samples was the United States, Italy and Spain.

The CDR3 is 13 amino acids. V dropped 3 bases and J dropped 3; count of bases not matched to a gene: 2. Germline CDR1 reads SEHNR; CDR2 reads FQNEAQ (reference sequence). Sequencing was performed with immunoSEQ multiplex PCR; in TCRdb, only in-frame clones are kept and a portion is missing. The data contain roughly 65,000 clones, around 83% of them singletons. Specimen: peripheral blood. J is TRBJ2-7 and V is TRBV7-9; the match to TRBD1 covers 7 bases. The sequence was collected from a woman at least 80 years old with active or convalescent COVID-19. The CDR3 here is CASSLGTVYEQYF. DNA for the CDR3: TGTGCCAGCAGCTTGGGGACAGTCTACGAGCAGTACTTC. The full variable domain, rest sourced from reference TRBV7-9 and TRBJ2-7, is DTGVSQNPRHKITKRGQNVTFRCDPISEHNRLYWYRQTLGQGPEFLTYFQNEAQLEKSRLLSDRFSAERPKGSFSTLEIQRTEQGDSAMYLCASSLGTVYEQYFGPGTRLTVT.